This entry lists 7 T cell receptor beta chains sequenced from one sample in a study of control samples from healthy donors and cancer patients. Sequenced by immunoSEQ multiplex PCR; TCRdb stores in-frame clones only, minus some. The data hold around 85,000 clones, with 85% to 95% observed a single time. Sequenced: blood. Receptors were obtained from a woman between 18 and 29 years old in good health.

The rearrangement uses TRBV12-3 or TRBV12-4 and TRBJ2-7, with 10 bases identical to TRBD2. V shed 0 bases, J shed 11 bases, and the junction held 4 bases outside the gene matches. The CDR3 covers 13 residues. This CDR3 reads CASSLAGLAKKYF. CDR3 coding DNA: TGTGCCAGCAGTTTAGCGGGACTAGCGAAGAAGTACTTC.

The rearrangement links TRBV2 to TRBJ2-3; maybe TRBD2 (5 bases). V gave up 9 bases and J gave up 2 bases, with 15 bases separating them. The CDR3 is made up of 14 amino acids. The germline V gene has CDR1 SNHLY and CDR2 FYNNEI. CDR3 nucleotides: TGTGCCAGTGCGAAAGGAGGAGTCACAGATACGCAGTATTTT. This translates into CASAKGGVTDTQYF.

The V and J genes are TRBV11-2 and TRBJ1-2, with D possibly TRBD1 on 5 matching bases. Germline loops: CDR1 SGHAT, CDR2 FQNNGV. This CDR3 region has 15 residues. V gave up 3 bases and J gave up 4 bases, with 15 bases separating them. The CDR3 DNA follows: TGTGCCAGCAGCTTTATATCGGGGCAGCTCTATGGCTACACCTTC. Translating gives CASSFISGQLYGYTF.

The chain combines TRBV5-8 with TRBJ2-7, with D perhaps TRBD2 (5 bases). The V gene lost 5 bases and the J gene lost 3 bases, with 12 bases spanning the gap. This CDR3 region has 13 residues. From germline, CDR1 is SGHTS and CDR2 YDEGEE. In DNA form, the CDR3 reads TGTGCCAGCAGTCCCAATCGGGGCTACGAGCAGTACTTC. It encodes CASSPNRGYEQYF.

This sequence joins TRBV7-6 and TRBJ2-5; D unclear. Germline-derived CDR1 and CDR2 are SGHVS and FNYEAQ. V was trimmed by 1 base and J by 2 bases, leaving 11 bases between them. CDR3 length equals 15 residues. CDR3 sequence reads: CASSLVFGIQETQYF. The DNA for the CDR3 is TGTGCCAGCAGCTTAGTCTTTGGGATTCAAGAGACCCAGTACTTC.

This chain uses TRBV6-5 with TRBJ1-5; no reliable D call. The CDR3 extends over 13 amino acids. Germline CDR1 MNHEY, CDR2 SVGAGI. Trimming removed 6 bases from V and 4 bases from J, with 10 bases in between. The CDR3 DNA reads TGTGCCAGCAGAAATACAGTGAATCAGCCCCAGCATTTT. It specifies CASRNTVNQPQHF.

The chain combines TRBV7-2 with TRBJ2-1; 8 bases fit TRBD2. V lost 7 bases, J lost 4 bases, and 9 bases stayed unmatched. The CDR3 is 15 amino acids. The germline V gene has CDR1 SGHTA and CDR2 FQGNSA. The CDR3 sequence is CASTPRREAYNEQFF. CDR3 DNA: TGTGCCAGCACCCCCCGGCGGGAGGCATACAATGAGCAGTTCTTC. Based on the CDR3 plus reference TRBV7-2 and TRBJ2-1, the full variable domain is GAGVSQSPSNKVTEKGKDVELRCDPISGHTALYWYRQSLGQGLEFLIYFQGNSAPDKSGLPSDRFSAERTGGSVSTLTIQRTQQEDSAVYLCASTPRREAYNEQFFGPGTRLTVL.